The next 11 T cell receptor beta chains were all read from a single sample in a study of T cells in Graves' hyperthyroidism and ophthalmopathy (dated by TCRdb to about 2019). The library came from multiplex PCR. This sample was sequenced with an Illumina HiSeq 2000. The TCR beta CDR3 regions were amplified from the RNA transcripts. The TCR CDR3 was subjected to a first round of RT-PCR using the HTBI primer set and the Qiagen OneStep RT-PCR kit. TCRdb reprocessing: public reads trimmed at Q25 with fastp, clones called with MiXCR, in-frame beta chains kept. Under each unique CDR3 protein, matching rows form one entry showing the most common genes and DNA. Recorded for this sample are 490,000 or so distinct CDR3 sequences; approximately 23% of them occurred a single time. The top ten clones comprise around 47% of the sample. The sample consisted of blood. The receptors stem from a woman in her 70s with Graves' ophthalmopathy.

Points on this clonotype: This may be a read error: a much more frequent sequence differs by one nucleotide. The chain uses TRBV12-3 or TRBV12-4 and TRBJ2-5; the match to TRBD2 covers 9 bases. After removal of 6 bases from V and 3 bases from J, the junction contained 8 bases not matched to a gene. This CDR3 has 15 amino acids. DNA of the CDR3: TGTGCCAGCAGCCGATCTAGCGGGACCGAAGAGACCCAGTACTTC. As protein: CASSRSSGTEETQYF.

The chain links TRBV18 to TRBJ1-1, with D perhaps TRBD1 (6 bases). CDR3 length: 15 amino acids. The germline gives CDR1 KGHSH, CDR2 LQKENI. The ends were cut back, 2 bases at V and 3 bases at J, with 13 bases in the middle. This CDR3 is CASSPSFSGDTEAFF. Here the CDR3 DNA reads TGTGCCAGCTCACCATCGTTCTCAGGGGACACTGAAGCTTTCTTT. The full variable domain, in which reference TRBV18 and TRBJ1-1 provide the parts outside the CDR3, is NAGVMQNPRHLVRRRGQEARLRCSPMKGHSHVYWYRQLPEEGLKFMVYLQKENIIDESGMPKERFSAEFPKEGPSILRIQQVVRGDSAAYFCASSPSFSGDTEAFFGQGTRLTVV.

A word on this clonotype: Being one base from a much bigger clone, this may be a read error. The V gene is TRBV20-1, the J gene TRBJ1-1; 9 bases align to TRBD1. The germline gives CDR1 DFQATT, CDR2 SNEGSKA (reference sequence). The CDR3 totals 12 residues. CDR3 sequence (DNA): TGCAGTGTCGGACAGGGGAACCCTGAAGCTTTCTTT. Translation: CSVGQGNPEAFF.

The chain recombines TRBV12-3 or TRBV12-4 with TRBJ2-1, with D unresolved. The CDR3 totals 16 residues. Trimming removed 4 bases from V and 4 bases from J, with 17 bases in between. CDR3 in DNA: TGTGCCAGCAGTTCCTCGGTAGCCTTTCCTTACAATGAGCAGTTCTTC. Its protein is CASSSSVAFPYNEQFF.

The table lists this clonotype with many counts. A read error may account for a junction end that differs from germline. The CDR3 reads CASSLGSYEQYF. DNA of the CDR3: TGTGCCAGCAGCTTAGGGTCCTACGAGCAGTACTTC. This chain connects TRBV12-3 or TRBV12-4 to TRBJ2-7; D not certain. This CDR3 comprises 12 residues.

This clonotype was seen at least ten times. The V gene is TRBV24-1, the J gene TRBJ2-7, with 14 bases aligning to TRBD2. Looked up from germline, CDR1 is KGHDR and CDR2 is SFDVKD. The V and J ends lost 3 bases and 0 bases, in that order; junction bases with no gene match: 6. The CDR3 loop spans 18 amino acids. The CDR3 here is CATSDHGTSGSDSYEQYF. The CDR3 region has the DNA TGTGCCACCAGTGATCATGGGACTAGCGGGAGCGACTCCTACGAGCAGTACTTC.

This rearrangement joins TRBV12-5 to TRBJ2-5; the D is unclear. V was pared by 3 bases and J by 5 bases, with 7 bases between. The CDR3 contains 12 residues. CDR1 and CDR2 from the germline V gene are LGHNT and FRNRAP. This chain's CDR3 is CASGLGYETQYF. For the CDR3, the DNA is TGTGCTAGTGGTTTAGGTTATGAGACCCAGTACTTC.

The chain couples TRBV12-3 or TRBV12-4 to TRBJ1-2, with D unclear. The V end was cut by 3 bases, the J end by 1 base, with 9 bases between. The CDR3 loop spans 14 amino acids. The CDR3 nucleotides are TGTGCCAGCAGTTTCTATCGGGATAACTATGGCTACACCTTC. It encodes CASSFYRDNYGYTF.

The CDR3 reads CASSGTSANNEQFF. The CDR3 DNA follows: TGTGCCAGCAGCGGGACTAGCGCTAACAATGAGCAGTTCTTC. The V gene is TRBV9, the J gene TRBJ2-1; TRBD2 matches 9 bases. V lost 3 bases, J lost 5 bases, and 3 bases stayed unmatched. Germline CDR1 is SGDLS and CDR2 is YYNGEE. The CDR3 spans 14 residues.

This clonotype was detected ten times or more. The chain has TRBV29-1 and TRBJ1-1; 8 bases are a match to TRBD1. Trimming cost V 6 bases and J 0 bases; bases outside gene matches: 3. CDR1 and CDR2 (germline): SQVTM, ANQGSEA. The CDR3 covers 13 residues. Here the CDR3 DNA reads TGCAGCGTCAGGGGGCGCTTGAACACTGAAGCTTTCTTT. Amino acids: CSVRGRLNTEAFF. The entire variable domain, with the rest obtained from reference TRBV29-1 and TRBJ1-1, is as follows: SAVISQKPSRDICQRGTSLTIQCQVDSQVTMMFWYRQQPGQSLTLIATANQGSEATYESGFVIDKFPISRPNLTFSTLTVSNMSPEDSSIYLCSVRGRLNTEAFFGQGTRLTVV.

The gene calls are TRBV5-5 and TRBJ1-1; possibly TRBD1 for D (5 bases). The CDR3 length is 14 residues. The V end was cut by 1 base, the J end by 8 bases, with 15 bases between. Germline CDR1 and CDR2: SGHKS and YYEKEE (reference sequence). In nucleotides, the CDR3 is TGTGCCAGCAGCTTGTATAACCGGGACGACGAAGCTTTCTTT. Translated, it gives CASSLYNRDDEAFF. The full variable domain, rest sourced from reference TRBV5-5 and TRBJ1-1, is DAGVTQSPTHLIKTRGQQVTLRCSPISGHKSVSWYQQVLGQGPQFIFQYYEKEERGRGNFPDRFSARQFPNYSSELNVNALLLGDSALYLCASSLYNRDDEAFFGQGTRLTVV.